This T cell receptor (beta chain) was retrieved from a study of T-cell memory formation after mild COVID-19. Losses at the gene ends were 3 bases for V and 7 bases for J; bases not matched to a gene: 11. Germline lookup yields CDR1 LGHDT and CDR2 YNNKEL (reference sequence). The CDR3 spans 16 residues. Regarding the study as a whole: Contracting CD8+ clones were enriched in EMRA, CD4+ mainly in CM and EM. CD4/CD8 balance characterized clones contracting day 15 to 85, and CD4+ skew characterized later expanders. Memory from before infection featured some responding clones, which suggests cross-reactive memory joined.

TCRdb redid the calling of the 5' RACE reads with MiXCR, one entry per CDR3 protein. This table has roughly 600,000 distinct CDR3 sequences, 18% appearing once. Regarding this clonotype: Its cognate antigen is unknown.

This TCR derives from an adult woman who had mild COVID-19 (a few samples of this study predate the infection). Cell type and time point are not known. Specimen: PBMCs or a T cell subset sorted from them (not recorded which). The chain is built from TRBV3-1 and TRBJ2-1; 8 bases align to TRBD2. As DNA, the CDR3 is TGTGCCAGCAGCCACCGTAGCGGGAAACCTGGAAATGAGCAGTTCTTC. Amino acids: CASSHRSGKPGNEQFF.